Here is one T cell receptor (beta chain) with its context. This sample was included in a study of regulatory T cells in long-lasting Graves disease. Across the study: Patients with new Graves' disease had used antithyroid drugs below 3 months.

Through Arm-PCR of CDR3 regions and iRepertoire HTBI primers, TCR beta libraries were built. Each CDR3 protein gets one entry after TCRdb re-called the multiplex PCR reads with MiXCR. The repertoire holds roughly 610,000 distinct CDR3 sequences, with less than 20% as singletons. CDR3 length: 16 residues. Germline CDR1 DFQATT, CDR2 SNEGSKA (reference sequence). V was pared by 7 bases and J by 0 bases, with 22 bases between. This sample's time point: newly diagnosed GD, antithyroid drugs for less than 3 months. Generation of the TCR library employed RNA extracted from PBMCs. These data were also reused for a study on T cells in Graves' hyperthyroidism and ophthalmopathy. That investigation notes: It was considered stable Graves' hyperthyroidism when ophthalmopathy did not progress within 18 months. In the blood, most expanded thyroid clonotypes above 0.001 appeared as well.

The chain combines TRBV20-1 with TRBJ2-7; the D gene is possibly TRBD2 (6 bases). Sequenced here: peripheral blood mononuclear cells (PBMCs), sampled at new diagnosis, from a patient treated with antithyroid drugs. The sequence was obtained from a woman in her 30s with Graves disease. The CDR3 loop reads CSVQPPRASVSYEQYF. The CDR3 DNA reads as TGCAGTGTTCAGCCTCCAAGGGCTAGCGTCTCCTACGAGCAGTACTTC.